This T cell receptor beta chain was sequenced for a study of blood T cell repertoires in COVID-19. Study-wide background: COVID-19 samples collected from the United States, Italy and Spain covered acute and convalescent phases. Sample material is recorded as cDNA or gDNA derived from T cells, B-cell-depleted T cells, or PBMCs.

With 5 bases clipped from V and 6 bases from J, the junction kept 15 bases outside the gene matches. Per the germline V gene, CDR1 is SGHTA and CDR2 is FQGTGA. The CDR3 consists of 17 residues. Under the authors' procedure: Nucleated cell counts were estimated from reference gene primer amplification. TCRdb's copy holds only in-frame clones and misses some; the assay was immunoSEQ multiplex PCR. V, J and clone size reflect that table, while D and trimming were determined from the DNA. Of roughly 380,000 clones in the sample, 75% to 90% were seen once. The chain combines TRBV7-3 with TRBJ2-1, with 8 bases fitting TRBD2. This TCR derives from a woman aged 18-29 years with acute or convalescent COVID-19. Source material: peripheral blood. CDR3: CASSVTASGRASNEQFF. CDR3 nucleotide sequence: TGTGCCAGCAGCGTGACAGCAAGCGGGAGAGCCAGCAATGAGCAGTTCTTC.